Sequencing of this T cell receptor beta chain was carried out in a study of shared clonotypes between healthy human individuals. The CDR3 consists of 13 residues. Per the germline V gene, CDR1 is SGDLS and CDR2 is YYNGEE. V was clipped by 4 bases and J by 0 bases, with 7 bases between them. The data were produced by immunoSEQ multiplex PCR, yet TCRdb's version contains in-frame clones alone and is incomplete. The sample has 400,000 to 500,000 clones, approximately 80% seen once. Sequenced input: PBMCs. The chain is built from TRBV9 and TRBJ1-1; D uncertain. The sequence derives from a middle-aged woman in good health. Some clones in this sample may be carry-over from other donors' samples. The CDR3 loop reads CASSLDLNTEAFF. The CDR3 nucleotides read TGTGCCAGCAGCCTTGACTTGAACACTGAAGCTTTCTTT.